This is a list of T cell receptor beta chains from one sample in a study of blood T cell repertoires in COVID-19. TCRdb's table, derived via immunoSEQ multiplex PCR, lists solely in-frame clones and lacks some. In the table there are approximately 35,000 clones, roughly 88% of which are singletons. The specimen sequenced was peripheral blood. The receptors stem from a man in his 60s with active COVID-19. CDR3s include the opening cysteine and the closing phenylalanine or tryptophan. Clone sizes are given selectively: once, few, many, or a class where the clone is expanded.

CDR3 protein	clone size	V gene	J gene
CASSESGRAGSTDTQYF	-	TRBV6-1	TRBJ2-3
CASSIRGQGGNQPQHF	-	TRBV19	TRBJ1-5
CASRNTDTQYF	once	TRBV11-2	TRBJ2-3
CASRTQENTEAFF	-	TRBV6-5	TRBJ1-1
CATSDFPLRGTEAFF	-	TRBV24-1	TRBJ1-1
CASSQLISSYEQYF	-	TRBV19	TRBJ2-7
CASSVGLGNEQFF	once	TRBV9	TRBJ2-1
CASTDFRGFNYGYTF	once	TRBV19	TRBJ1-2
CASSLTVTLAKNIQYF	-	TRBV11-1	TRBJ2-4
CASRLAPTSGYDEQFF	-	TRBV12-2	TRBJ2-1
CASSALAGAGETQYF	-	TRBV5-1	TRBJ2-5
CASSRTGGWDTIYF	-	TRBV5-1	TRBJ1-3
CASSRVPPQGNTEAFF	-	TRBV23-1	TRBJ1-1
CATSDGSGRAAYEQYF	few	TRBV24-1	TRBJ2-7
CASSMGTSGHNEQFF	-	TRBV19	TRBJ2-1
CASSQGLATTDNEQFF	-	TRBV4-1	TRBJ2-1
CASSQVNRRLGEQFF	-	TRBV3-1/TRBV3-2	TRBJ2-1
CASSPETGTSAKETQYF	-	TRBV4-1	TRBJ2-5
CASGSSQPQHF	once	TRBV12-5	TRBJ1-5
CASSAVLGPADTEAFF	-	TRBV6-4	TRBJ1-1
CAWSYDTEAFF	-	TRBV30	TRBJ1-1
CASSLGLAGLEYF	-	TRBV7-9	TRBJ2-7
CASSQFPDKTYISGANVLTF	-	TRBV23-1	TRBJ2-6
CASSPLAEGTDTQYF	once	TRBV19	TRBJ2-3